This T cell receptor beta chain was sequenced in a study of ipilimumab plus nivolumab after autologous stem cell transplantation. Findings and caveats of the study: TCR repertoire, Treg phenotype and gut microbiota reportedly support more study of this approach.

Profiling relied on immunoSEQ multiplex PCR, and the TCRdb table lists in-frame clones only, not all of them. The sample includes about 4,800 clones, about 63% of them seen just once. Trimming removed 4 bases from V and 11 bases from J, with 13 bases in between. Germline V CDR1 and CDR2: MNHEY, SMNVEV (reference sequence). The CDR3 extends over 12 amino acids. Patients got ipilimumab 1 mg/kg beginning 14 to 28 days post-transplant. Concerning this clone: The target antigen is unknown.

The sample in question was PBMCs, obtained in a trial of ipilimumab plus nivolumab as post-transplant consolidation. This chain connects TRBV27 to TRBJ2-3; D may correspond to TRBD1 or TRBD2 (5 bases each). The TCR sequence derives from a male donor with multiple myeloma. The CDR3 nucleotides are TGTGCCAGCAGTTCGAGAGGGGTAGGGCAGTATTTT. Translation: CASSSRGVGQYF.